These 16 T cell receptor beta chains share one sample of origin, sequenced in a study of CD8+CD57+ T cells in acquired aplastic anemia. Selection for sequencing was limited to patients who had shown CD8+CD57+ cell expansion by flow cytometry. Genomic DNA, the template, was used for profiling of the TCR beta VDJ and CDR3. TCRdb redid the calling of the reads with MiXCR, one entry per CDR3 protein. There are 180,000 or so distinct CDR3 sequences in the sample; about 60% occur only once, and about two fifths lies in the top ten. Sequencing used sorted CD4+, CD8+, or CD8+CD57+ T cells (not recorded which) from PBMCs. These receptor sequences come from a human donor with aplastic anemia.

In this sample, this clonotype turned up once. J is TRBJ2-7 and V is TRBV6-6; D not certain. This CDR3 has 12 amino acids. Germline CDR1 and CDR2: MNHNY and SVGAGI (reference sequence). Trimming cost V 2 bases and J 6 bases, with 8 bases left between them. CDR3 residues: CASSYRAGEQYF. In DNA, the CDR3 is TGTGCCAGCAGTTACAGGGCTGGCGAGCAGTACTTC.

The CDR3: CASSPGLAGGPPFF. The CDR3 nucleotides read TGTGCCAGCAGTCCGGGACTAGCGGGAGGGCCCCCGTTCTTC. The V and J genes are TRBV12-3 or TRBV12-4 and TRBJ2-1, with 16 bases identical to TRBD2. The CDR3 loop spans 14 amino acids. Trimming removed 5 bases from V and 15 bases from J; junction bases left unmatched: 7.

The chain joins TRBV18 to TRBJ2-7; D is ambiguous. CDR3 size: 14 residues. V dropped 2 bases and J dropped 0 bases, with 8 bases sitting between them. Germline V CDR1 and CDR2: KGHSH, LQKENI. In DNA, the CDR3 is TGTGCCAGCTCACCATTAGGAACCTCCTACGAGCAGTACTTC. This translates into CASSPLGTSYEQYF.

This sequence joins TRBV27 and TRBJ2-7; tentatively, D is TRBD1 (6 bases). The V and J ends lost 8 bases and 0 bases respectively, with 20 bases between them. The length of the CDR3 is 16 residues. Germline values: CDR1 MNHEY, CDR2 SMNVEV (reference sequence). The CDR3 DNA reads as TGTGCCAGCCGACAACTTGAGACAGGACCCTCCTACGAGCAGTACTTC. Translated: CASRQLETGPSYEQYF.

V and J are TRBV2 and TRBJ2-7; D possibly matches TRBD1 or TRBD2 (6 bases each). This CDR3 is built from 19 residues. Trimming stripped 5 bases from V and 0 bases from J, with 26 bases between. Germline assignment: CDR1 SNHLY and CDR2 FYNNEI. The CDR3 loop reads CASSHTTGGGTPSSYEQYF. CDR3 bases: TGTGCCAGCAGTCATACTACTGGAGGGGGGACCCCTAGCTCCTACGAGCAGTACTTC.

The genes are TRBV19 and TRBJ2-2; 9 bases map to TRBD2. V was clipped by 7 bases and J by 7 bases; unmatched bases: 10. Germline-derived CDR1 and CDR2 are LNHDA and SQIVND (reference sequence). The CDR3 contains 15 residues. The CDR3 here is CASIDSSGMSGELFF. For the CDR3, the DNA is TGTGCCAGTATTGATTCTAGCGGGATGAGCGGGGAGCTGTTTTTT. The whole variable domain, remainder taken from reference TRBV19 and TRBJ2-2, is DGGITQSPKYLFRKEGQNVTLSCEQNLNHDAMYWYRQDPGQGLRLIYYSQIVNDFQKGDIAEGYSVSREKKESFPLTVTSAQKNPTAFYLCASIDSSGMSGELFFGEGSRLTVL.

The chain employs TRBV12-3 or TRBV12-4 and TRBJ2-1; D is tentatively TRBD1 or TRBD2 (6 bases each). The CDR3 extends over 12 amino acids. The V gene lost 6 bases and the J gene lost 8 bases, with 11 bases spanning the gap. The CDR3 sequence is CASSPGADEQFF. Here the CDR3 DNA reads TGTGCCAGCAGCCCGGGGGCCGATGAGCAGTTCTTC.

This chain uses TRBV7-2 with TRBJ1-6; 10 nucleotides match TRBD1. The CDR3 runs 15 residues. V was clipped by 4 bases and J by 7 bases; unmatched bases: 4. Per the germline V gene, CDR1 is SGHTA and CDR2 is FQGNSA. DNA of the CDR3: TGTGCCAGCAGCTCCCGGACAGGGGGGAATTCACCCCTCCACTTT. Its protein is CASSSRTGGNSPLHF.

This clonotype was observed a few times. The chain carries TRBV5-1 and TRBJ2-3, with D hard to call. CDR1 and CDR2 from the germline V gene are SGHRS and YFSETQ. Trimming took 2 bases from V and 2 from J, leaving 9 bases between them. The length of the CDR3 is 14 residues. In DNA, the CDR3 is TGCGCCAGCAGCTTTCGGCAATCCACAGATACGCAGTATTTT. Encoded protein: CASSFRQSTDTQYF. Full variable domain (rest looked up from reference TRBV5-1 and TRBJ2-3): KAGVTQTPRYLIKTRGQQVTLSCSPISGHRSVSWYQQTPGQGLQFLFEYFSETQRNKGNFPGRFSGRQFSNSRSEMNVSTLELGDSALYLCASSFRQSTDTQYFGPGTRLTVL.

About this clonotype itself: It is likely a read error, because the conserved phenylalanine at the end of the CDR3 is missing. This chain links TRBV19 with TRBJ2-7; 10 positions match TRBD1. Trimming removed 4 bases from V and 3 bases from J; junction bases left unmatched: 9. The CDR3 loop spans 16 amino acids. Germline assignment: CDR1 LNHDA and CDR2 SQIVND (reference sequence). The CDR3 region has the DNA TGTGCCAGTAGTACTGGACAGGGGGAATCCATCTACGAGCAGTACTCT. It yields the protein CASSTGQGESIYEQYS.

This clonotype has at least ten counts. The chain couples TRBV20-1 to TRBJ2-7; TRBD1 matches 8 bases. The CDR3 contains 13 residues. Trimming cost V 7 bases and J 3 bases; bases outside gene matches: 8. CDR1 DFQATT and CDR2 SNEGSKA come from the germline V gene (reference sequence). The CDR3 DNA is TGCAGTGGGATTGGACAGGGAGACTACGAGCAGTACTTC. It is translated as CSGIGQGDYEQYF.

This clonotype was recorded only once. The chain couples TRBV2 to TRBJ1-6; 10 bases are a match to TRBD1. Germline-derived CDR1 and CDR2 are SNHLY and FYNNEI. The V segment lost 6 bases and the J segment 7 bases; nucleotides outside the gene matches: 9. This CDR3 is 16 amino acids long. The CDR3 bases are TGTGCCAGCAGCCAACCAGAGACAGGGGGCAATTCACCCCTCCACTTT. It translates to CASSQPETGGNSPLHF.

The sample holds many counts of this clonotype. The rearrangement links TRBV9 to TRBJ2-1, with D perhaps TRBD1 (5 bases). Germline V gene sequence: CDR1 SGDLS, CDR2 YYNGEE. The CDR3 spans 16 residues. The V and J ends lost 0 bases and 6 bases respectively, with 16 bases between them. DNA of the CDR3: TGTGCCAGCAGCGTAGAGGGGATAGGCCCATTCAATGAGCAGTTCTTC. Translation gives CASSVEGIGPFNEQFF.

The CDR3 coding sequence is TGTGCCAGCAGCGCGGGACTAGCGGGCAGGTGGAACACTGAAGCTTTCTTT. This sequence encodes CASSAGLAGRWNTEAFF. The chain carries TRBV2 and TRBJ1-1, with D perhaps TRBD1 (5 bases). V lost 6 bases and J lost 1, with 21 bases in between. CDR3 length: 17 amino acids. CDR1 SNHLY and CDR2 FYNNEI come from the germline V gene.

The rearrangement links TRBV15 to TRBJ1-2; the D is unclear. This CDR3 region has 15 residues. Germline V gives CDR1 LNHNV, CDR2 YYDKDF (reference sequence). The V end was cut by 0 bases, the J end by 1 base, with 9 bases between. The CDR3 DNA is TGTGCCACCAGCAGAGAAGCCATTAATAACTATGGCTACACCTTC. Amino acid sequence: CATSREAINNYGYTF.

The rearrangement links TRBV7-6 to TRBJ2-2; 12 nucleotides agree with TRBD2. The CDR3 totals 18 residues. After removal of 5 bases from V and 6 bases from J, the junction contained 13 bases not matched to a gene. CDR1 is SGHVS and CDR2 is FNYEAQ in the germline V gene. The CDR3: CASSAMPSGRAEAGELFF. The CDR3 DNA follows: TGTGCCAGCAGCGCAATGCCTAGCGGGAGGGCCGAGGCCGGGGAGCTGTTTTTT.